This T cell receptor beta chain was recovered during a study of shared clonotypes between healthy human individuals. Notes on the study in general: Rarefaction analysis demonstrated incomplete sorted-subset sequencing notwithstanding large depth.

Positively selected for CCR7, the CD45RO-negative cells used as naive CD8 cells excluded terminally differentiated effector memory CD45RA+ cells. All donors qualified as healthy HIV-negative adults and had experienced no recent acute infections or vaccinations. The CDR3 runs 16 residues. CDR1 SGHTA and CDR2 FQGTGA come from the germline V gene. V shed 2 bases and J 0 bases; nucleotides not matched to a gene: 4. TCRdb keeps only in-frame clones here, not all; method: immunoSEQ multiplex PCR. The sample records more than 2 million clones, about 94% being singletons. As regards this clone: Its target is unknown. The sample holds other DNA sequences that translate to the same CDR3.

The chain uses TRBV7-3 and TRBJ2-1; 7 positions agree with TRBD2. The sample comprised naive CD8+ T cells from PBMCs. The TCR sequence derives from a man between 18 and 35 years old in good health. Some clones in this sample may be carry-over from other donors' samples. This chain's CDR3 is CASSLLGGSSYNEQFF. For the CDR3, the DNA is TGTGCCAGCAGCTTACTTGGCGGGAGCTCCTACAATGAGCAGTTCTTC. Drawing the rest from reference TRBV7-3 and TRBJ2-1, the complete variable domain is GAGVSQTPSNKVTEKGKYVELRCDPISGHTALYWYRQSLGQGPEFLIYFQGTGAADDSGLPNDRFFAVRPEGSVSTLKIQRTERGDSAVYLCASSLLGGSSYNEQFFGPGTRLTVL.